This is a list of T cell receptor beta chains from one sample in a study of CD4 T cells in relation to SARS-CoV-2 and coronaviruses. The antigens these receptors bind are not known. Method: immunoSEQ multiplex PCR; TCRdb's copy keeps in-frame clones and lacks some. The sample lists 29,000 or so clones; about three quarters were seen once. The source material was CD4+ T cells from PBMCs, cultured in vitro. These TCRs come from a human donor in good health. CDR3s include the opening cysteine and the closing phenylalanine or tryptophan. D genes are given only for firm matches. Clone size is stated in some rows and not others, as once, few, many or a class when expanded.

v_gene	d_gene	abundance	j_gene	CDR3aa	CDR3nt
TRBV18	-	-	TRBJ1-4	CASSPRAAIYEKLFF	TGTGCCAGCTCACCACGTGCAGCAATATACGAAAAACTGTTTTTT
TRBV10-3	TRBD2	few	TRBJ2-7	CAISEVAGIYEQYF	TGTGCCATCAGTGAAGTAGCGGGGATCTACGAGCAGTACTTC
TRBV7-8	TRBD2	-	TRBJ2-1	CASSLVAGGGYNEQFF	TGTGCCAGCAGCTTAGTGGCGGGGGGAGGCTACAATGAGCAGTTCTTC
TRBV2	TRBD1	-	TRBJ2-6	CASQPGQGHSGANVLTF	TGTGCCAGCCAACCGGGACAGGGACACTCTGGGGCCAACGTCCTGACTTTC
TRBV29-1	TRBD1	-	TRBJ1-4	CSVEDNIATGKLFF	TGCAGCGTTGAAGATAATATAGCGACAGGGAAACTGTTTTTT
TRBV11-2	-	-	TRBJ2-1	CASSLGGAGNSYNEQFF	TGTGCCAGCAGCTTAGGGGGGGCGGGAAACTCCTACAATGAGCAGTTCTTC
TRBV6-5	-	-	TRBJ2-4	CATQAGLAKNIQYF	TGTGCCACCCAGGCGGGGTTAGCCAAAAACATTCAGTACTTC
TRBV5-4	TRBD1	-	TRBJ1-1	CASSLTGQGEAFF	TGTGCCAGCAGCTTGACAGGACAGGGTGAAGCTTTCTTT
TRBV28	-	-	TRBJ1-3	CASRGSPGNTIYF	TGTGCCAGCAGAGGCAGTCCCGGAAACACCATATATTTT
TRBV25-1	-	-	TRBJ2-7	CASSGAPGRTATYEQYF	TGTGCCAGCAGCGGGGCCCCCGGAAGGACAGCGACCTACGAGCAGTACTTC
TRBV6-5	-	-	TRBJ1-2	CATSQQTNYGYTF	TGTGCCACCAGCCAACAGACTAACTATGGCTACACCTTC
TRBV5-4	-	-	TRBJ2-3	CASSQPGSLKDTQYF	TGTGCCAGCAGCCAACCCGGGAGCCTTAAAGATACGCAGTATTTT
TRBV12-3/TRBV12-4	-	-	TRBJ2-1	CASTRGVLF	TGTGCCAGTACTAGGGGGGTACTCTTC
TRBV5-6	TRBD1	-	TRBJ1-5	CASSPPGTGRNQPQHF	TGTGCCAGCAGCCCACCCGGGACAGGGCGGAATCAGCCCCAGCATTTT
TRBV29-1	-	-	TRBJ2-6	CSVAVGANVLTF	TGCAGCGTTGCGGTTGGGGCCAACGTCCTGACTTTC
TRBV5-5	TRBD1	-	TRBJ2-1	CASRRQGSYNEQFF	TGTGCCAGCAGACGACAGGGATCCTACAATGAGCAGTTCTTC
TRBV5-5	TRBD1	-	TRBJ1-4	CASSFPPGGRNEKLFF	TGTGCCAGCAGCTTCCCTCCAGGGGGCAGAAATGAAAAACTGTTTTTT
TRBV10-1	TRBD1	-	TRBJ1-6	CASSDLDRGTPLHF	TGCGCCAGCAGTGATCTGGACAGGGGGACACCCCTCCACTTT
TRBV11-1	TRBD1	-	TRBJ1-1	CASSRTGVKGAFF	TGTGCCAGCAGCCGGACAGGTGTAAAAGGGGCTTTCTTT
TRBV7-3	-	-	TRBJ2-2	CASSSRMAGELFF	TGTGCCAGCAGCTCCCGGATGGCCGGGGAGCTGTTTTTT
TRBV11-2	TRBD1	once	TRBJ2-2	CASSYQPGGADTGELFF	TGTGCCAGCAGCTACCAACCAGGGGGCGCCGACACCGGGGAGCTGTTTTTT
TRBV4-3	-	few	TRBJ2-3	CASSQDPNTDTQYF	TGCGCCAGCAGCCAAGATCCTAACACAGATACGCAGTATTTT
TRBV5-6	-	-	TRBJ2-7	CASSLVAQGYEQYF	TGTGCCAGCAGCTTGGTAGCACAGGGCTACGAGCAGTACTTC
TRBV24-1	-	few	TRBJ2-3	CATSPLSGDTQYF	TGTGCCACCAGTCCCCTCTCAGGAGATACGCAGTATTTT
TRBV4-2	TRBD2	-	TRBJ2-1	CASSQELAGYYNEQFF	TGTGCCAGCAGCCAAGAACTAGCGGGATACTACAATGAGCAGTTCTTC
TRBV5-1	-	-	TRBJ2-2	CASSEHDTGELFF	TGCGCCAGCAGCGAACACGACACCGGGGAGCTGTTTTTT
TRBV18	TRBD1	-	TRBJ1-2	CASSPTGQGTSGYTF	TGTGCCAGCTCACCGACAGGACAGGGCACTTCAGGCTACACCTTC
TRBV30	-	-	TRBJ2-5	CAWSAGRGVGTQYF	TGTGCCTGGAGTGCAGGGAGGGGGGTAGGGACCCAGTACTTC